The 8 T cell receptor beta chains given below trace back to one sample, sequenced in a study of cytomegalovirus exposure and HLA in healthy donors. Researchers ran the PCR with 60 Vbeta and 13 Jbeta primers. Only in-frame clones appear in the TCRdb table, and some are missing; sequencing was by immunoSEQ multiplex PCR. The sample has around 200,000 clones, 84% seen once. The sequenced material came from PBMCs. The source of these receptors is a girl aged 2 to 9 in good health and CMV-seropositive.

The V and J genes are TRBV2 and TRBJ2-7; D might be TRBD2 (5 bases). Germline assignment: CDR1 SNHLY and CDR2 FYNNEI. CDR3 length equals 15 residues. V gave up 6 bases and J gave up 2 bases, with 17 bases separating them. In DNA form, the CDR3 reads TGTGCCAGCAGCGCCCAAAGCGGACGGACCTACGAGCAGTACTTC. Its protein product is CASSAQSGRTYEQYF.

This chain uses TRBV15 with TRBJ2-7; 15 nucleotides agree with TRBD2. The CDR3 is 16 residues long. With 3 bases clipped from V and 6 bases from J, the junction kept 6 bases outside the gene matches. Per the germline V gene, CDR1 is LNHNV and CDR2 is YYDKDF (reference sequence). The CDR3 DNA is TGTGCCACCAGCAGGGGGAAGGGACTAGCGGGAGGCGAGCAGTACTTC. Translated, it gives CATSRGKGLAGGEQYF.

The chain recombines TRBV28 with TRBJ2-1; D is possibly TRBD2 (6 bases). Germline V lookup: CDR1 MDHEN, CDR2 SYDVKM. The V gene lost 6 bases and the J gene lost 1 base, with 13 bases spanning the gap. There are 15 residues in the CDR3. DNA for the CDR3: TGTGCCAGCAGACTACTAGCTGCTTCCTACAATGAGCAGTTCTTC. Its translation: CASRLLAASYNEQFF.

V and J are TRBV30 and TRBJ1-1, with 11 positions matching TRBD1. Germline loops: CDR1 GTSNPN, CDR2 SVGIG (reference sequence). V lost 5 bases to trimming and J lost 4 bases; unmatched junction nucleotides: 3. This CDR3 spans 13 amino acids. CDR3 coding DNA: TGTGCCTGGGGACAGGGGGCGAGCACTGAAGCTTTCTTT. This codes for CAWGQGASTEAFF.

This chain joins TRBV5-8 and TRBJ2-3; D remains ambiguous. Germline CDR1 is SGHTS and CDR2 is YDEGEE. The CDR3 consists of 11 residues. Trimming stripped 6 bases from V and 11 bases from J, with 13 bases between. CDR3: CASNSARGQYF. In DNA, the CDR3 is TGTGCCAGCAACTCCGCTCGCGGGCAGTATTTT.

This clone has more than one count but fewer than ten. This chain links TRBV6-5 with TRBJ1-5, with TRBD1 matching 7 bases. J lost 4 bases, V lost 6 bases, and 6 bases had no gene match. Germline V CDR1 and CDR2: MNHEY, SVGAGI. The CDR3 has 14 amino acids. The CDR3 here is CASSRDSKNQPQHF. CDR3 coding DNA: TGTGCCAGCAGCCGGGACAGCAAGAATCAGCCCCAGCATTTT.

This clone was found once. The chain links TRBV5-1 to TRBJ2-3; D is possibly TRBD2 (5 bases). Germline CDR1 is SGHRS and CDR2 is YFSETQ. The CDR3 totals 17 residues. Trimming cost V 4 bases and J 0 bases, with 18 bases left between them. The CDR3 DNA reads as TGCGCCAGCAGCCCGAGACGAAGCGGTTTTAGCACAGATACGCAGTATTTT. Translation: CASSPRRSGFSTDTQYF.

J is TRBJ2-1 and V is TRBV19, with TRBD2 matching 10 bases. The ends lost 11 bases at V and 7 bases at J; junction bases unmatched: 8. The CDR3 sequence is 13 residues long. Germline lookup yields CDR1 LNHDA and CDR2 SQIVND (reference sequence). The CDR3 spells CASGSGGANEQFF. The CDR3 coding sequence is TGTGCCTCCGGAAGCGGGGGGGCAAATGAGCAGTTCTTC.